The 28 T cell receptor beta chains below come from one sample, sequenced in a study of T cell repertoires in cytomegalovirus infection. MiXCR was run by TCRdb on the reads, yielding one entry per CDR3 protein. The sample includes 150,000 to 200,000 distinct CDR3 sequences, roughly a fifth of them seen just once. The sample consisted of PBMCs. The receptors were sampled from a human donor in good health (CMV status not recorded). Some clones in this sample may be carry-over from other donors' samples.

This clonotype came up many times. The chain uses TRBV20-1 and TRBJ2-1, with TRBD2 identical over 13 bases. With 0 bases clipped from V and 8 bases from J, the junction kept 7 bases outside the gene matches. Germline CDR1 and CDR2: DFQATT and SNEGSKA (reference sequence). The CDR3 has 16 amino acids. The CDR3 spells CSAREWTSGSRDEQFF. DNA of the CDR3: TGCAGTGCTAGAGAATGGACTAGCGGGAGTCGCGATGAGCAGTTCTTC.

This clonotype was seen repeatedly, ten times or more. The gene calls are TRBV28 and TRBJ1-1, with 9 positions matching TRBD1. CDR3 length: 15 amino acids. The germline V gene has CDR1 MDHEN and CDR2 SYDVKM. V shed 8 bases and J 4 bases; nucleotides not matched to a gene: 11. The CDR3 region is CASETGGAGGTEAFF. The CDR3 DNA sequence: TGTGCCAGCGAAACAGGGGGCGCTGGGGGCACTGAAGCTTTCTTT.

This clonotype was seen repeatedly, ten times or more. The rearrangement links TRBV28 to TRBJ2-5, with D unresolved. The CDR3 loop spans 13 amino acids. Germline lookup yields CDR1 MDHEN and CDR2 SYDVKM. Trimming removed 6 bases at V and 6 bases at J, with 14 bases between. For the CDR3, the DNA is TGTGCCAGCAGGAACGAATACGTAAAGACCCAGTACTTC. This sequence encodes CASRNEYVKTQYF.

This clonotype appeared a few times. V gene TRBV20-1 combines with J gene TRBJ1-5; no definite D call. The CDR3 loop spans 14 amino acids. Deletions cut 1 base from V and 0 bases from J, with 7 bases between. The germline V gene encodes CDR1 DFQATT and CDR2 SNEGSKA (reference sequence). CDR3 region: CSARVRYSNQPQHF. The CDR3 DNA reads TGCAGTGCTAGAGTTCGATATAGCAATCAGCCCCAGCATTTT.

Here the CDR3 DNA reads TGTGCCAGCAGTAAGTCAGGGGGGACTGAAGCTTTCTTT. Amino acids: CASSKSGGTEAFF. This rearrangement joins TRBV6-6 to TRBJ1-1; 7 bases fit TRBD1. J gave up 5 bases and V 5 bases, and 5 bases lay outside the gene matches. Germline CDR1 and CDR2: MNHNY and SVGAGI (reference sequence). This CDR3 contains 13 residues.

In its sample, this clonotype was seen many times. The chain uses TRBV6-2 or TRBV6-3 and TRBJ1-5, with D possibly TRBD1 on 5 matching bases. Germline V CDR1 and CDR2: MNHEY, SVGEGT. V was pared by 2 bases and J by 1 base, with 15 bases between. The CDR3 sequence is 17 residues long. The CDR3 loop is CASSYQDILGSNQPQHF. The CDR3 DNA is TGTGCCAGCAGTTACCAGGACATTTTGGGCAGCAATCAGCCCCAGCATTTT.

This clonotype was seen many times. The gene calls are TRBV7-6 and TRBJ2-2; 8 nucleotides align to TRBD1. The germline gives CDR1 SGHVS, CDR2 FNYEAQ. The CDR3 has 16 residues. Trimming took 5 bases from V and 4 from J; bases not matched to a gene: 9. DNA for the CDR3: TGTGCCAGCAGCGAGCGACAGGGGCGAGGCACCGGGGAGCTGTTTTTT. Residues: CASSERQGRGTGELFF.

The V call is TRBV7-2, the J call TRBJ1-2; tentatively, D is TRBD1 (5 bases). CDR3 length equals 14 residues. Deletions cut 3 bases from V and 4 bases from J, with 12 bases between. Germline V CDR1 and CDR2: SGHTA, FQGNSA. The CDR3 region is CASSFLGDSYGYTF. As DNA, the CDR3 is TGTGCCAGCAGCTTCCTGGGAGACAGCTATGGCTACACCTTC.

The chain carries TRBV20-1 and TRBJ1-2, with D tentatively TRBD1 (5 bases). Trimming left V 4 bases short and J 6 bases short, with 9 bases between. Germline CDR1 reads DFQATT; CDR2 reads SNEGSKA (reference sequence). The CDR3 length is 11 residues. CDR3 DNA: TGCAGTGCTAAACAACAGGATGGCTACACCTTC. It encodes CSAKQQDGYTF.

In this sample, this clonotype turned up a few times. The chain recombines TRBV18 with TRBJ2-3; 10 nucleotides match TRBD1. Germline CDR1 is KGHSH and CDR2 is LQKENI. Unmatched junction bases numbered 6, after V lost 4 bases and J lost 5 bases. This CDR3 is 15 amino acids long. The CDR3 DNA follows: TGTGCCAGCTCACGTTGGGACAGGGGAGAAGATACGCAGTATTTT. This encodes CASSRWDRGEDTQYF.

The V call is TRBV19, the J call TRBJ1-1; perhaps TRBD1 as D (5 bases). Germline V lookup: CDR1 LNHDA, CDR2 SQIVND (reference sequence). This CDR3 region has 13 residues. The V and J ends lost 7 bases and 8 bases respectively, with 17 bases between them. This CDR3 is CASNPLGGSEAFF. DNA of the CDR3: TGTGCCAGTAATCCTCTCGGGGGATCCGAAGCTTTCTTT.

The sample holds many counts of this clonotype. J is TRBJ1-6 and V is TRBV7-8; D perhaps matches TRBD1 (5 bases). V shed 7 bases and J shed 6 bases, with 10 bases lying between them. Germline assignment: CDR1 SGHVS and CDR2 FQNEAQ. The CDR3 has 13 residues. CDR3 nucleotides: TGTGCCAGCACCGACAGAGTTAATTCACCCCTCCACTTT. It encodes CASTDRVNSPLHF.

This clonotype was counted at least ten times. The V and J genes are TRBV7-8 and TRBJ2-7; D ambiguous. The V end lost 6 bases, the J end lost 3 bases, and 9 bases lay between the germline ends. This CDR3 is built from 12 residues. Germline CDR1 is SGHVS and CDR2 is FQNEAQ. The CDR3 region is CASSPPSYEQYF. The CDR3 nucleotides are TGTGCCAGCAGTCCCCCAAGCTACGAGCAGTACTTC. Full variable domain (outside the CDR3, taken from reference TRBV7-8 and TRBJ2-7): GAGVSQSPRYKVAKRGQDVALRCDPISGHVSLFWYQQALGQGPEFLTYFQNEAQLDKSGLPSDRFFAERPEGSVSTLKIQRTQQEDSAVYLCASSPPSYEQYFGPGTRLTVT.

V and J are TRBV28 and TRBJ2-7; D is possibly TRBD2 (5 bases). Looked up from germline, CDR1 is MDHEN and CDR2 is SYDVKM. The germline V and J ends were trimmed by 5 bases and 6 bases, with 8 bases remaining between them. CDR3 length: 11 amino acids. CDR3 sequence: CASSAAGEQYF. The CDR3 DNA reads as TGTGCCAGCAGTGCCGCGGGCGAGCAGTACTTC.

This clonotype showed up many times. J is TRBJ1-5 and V is TRBV7-9; perhaps TRBD1 as D (5 bases). V was shortened by 1 base and J by 2 bases, with 15 bases between the two germline ends. Germline V lookup: CDR1 SEHNR, CDR2 FQNEAQ (reference sequence). The CDR3 sequence is 17 residues long. CDR3 loop: CASSLGSGRDGNQPQHF. CDR3 in DNA: TGTGCCAGCAGCTTAGGTTCGGGTCGGGACGGCAATCAGCCCCAGCATTTT.

This clonotype was picked up a small number of times. The chain employs TRBV29-1 and TRBJ2-5; 9 bases are shared with TRBD1. This CDR3 has 15 residues. V lost 6 bases and J lost 2; bases outside the gene matches: 10. Germline CDR1 and CDR2: SQVTM and ANQGSEA. CDR3: CSVDVQGARQETQYF. The CDR3 coding sequence is TGCAGCGTGGACGTACAGGGGGCGCGGCAAGAGACCCAGTACTTC.

The rearrangement links TRBV25-1 to TRBJ1-3, with D unresolved. V gave up 1 base and J gave up 0 bases, with 7 bases separating them. The CDR3 spans 15 residues. Germline V gene data show CDR1 as MGHDK and CDR2 as SYGVNS. The CDR3 protein is CASSELGLSGNTIYF. CDR3 nucleotide sequence: TGTGCCAGCAGTGAATTAGGACTCTCTGGAAACACCATATATTTT.

Ten or more counts support this clonotype. V is TRBV7-2 and J is TRBJ1-3, with D uncertain. The V gene lost 3 bases and the J gene lost 0 bases, with 15 bases spanning the gap. There are 17 residues in the CDR3. The germline gives CDR1 SGHTA, CDR2 FQGNSA. CDR3 in DNA: TGTGCCAGCAGCTTCCCACAGCAACCGAGCTCTGGAAACACCATATATTTT. It encodes CASSFPQQPSSGNTIYF. The variable domain in full, completed from reference TRBV7-2 and TRBJ1-3, reads GAGVSQSPSNKVTEKGKDVELRCDPISGHTALYWYRQSLGQGLEFLIYFQGNSAPDKSGLPSDRFSAERTGGSVSTLTIQRTQQEDSAVYLCASSFPQQPSSGNTIYFGEGSWLTVV.

This clonotype was observed a few times. The chain has TRBV19 and TRBJ1-1; D is ambiguous. V lost 3 bases to trimming and J lost 6 bases, with 14 bases between them. The germline V gene encodes CDR1 LNHDA and CDR2 SQIVND (reference sequence). There are 14 residues in the CDR3. CDR3 protein: CASSMGLYDAEAFF. The CDR3 DNA is TGTGCCAGTAGTATGGGTTTATACGACGCTGAAGCTTTCTTT.

This clonotype was found a few times. V gene TRBV5-1 combines with J gene TRBJ2-1; D is unclear. Germline lookup yields CDR1 SGHRS and CDR2 YFSETQ. The CDR3 extends over 14 amino acids. With 0 bases removed from V and 5 bases from J, the gap between germline ends came to 9 bases. As DNA, the CDR3 is TGCGCCAGCAGCTTGGGGCCCGCCAACAATGAGCAGTTCTTC. Its translation: CASSLGPANNEQFF.

The rearrangement links TRBV4-1 to TRBJ1-3; D gene unclear. The V end lost 10 bases, the J end lost 3 bases, and 10 bases lay between the germline ends. Germline CDR1 reads MGHRA; CDR2 reads YSYEKL. CDR3 size: 12 residues. The CDR3 is CATSRDGNTIYF. The CDR3 region has the DNA TGCGCCACCTCAAGAGATGGAAACACCATATATTTT.

The chain uses TRBV7-9 and TRBJ1-5; 9 bases are shared with TRBD1. The V segment lost 6 bases and the J segment 4 bases; nucleotides outside the gene matches: 7. Per germline, CDR1 SEHNR and CDR2 FQNEAQ (reference sequence). CDR3 length: 15 residues. CDR3 in amino acids: CASRRGQGPNQPQHF. DNA of the CDR3: TGTGCCAGCAGACGCGGACAGGGGCCAAATCAGCCCCAGCATTTT.

Note on this clonotype: No conserved phenylalanine or tryptophan ends this CDR3, so it is likely a read error. This chain uses TRBV10-3 with TRBJ2-7, with D perhaps TRBD1 (6 bases). Germline lookup yields CDR1 ENHRY and CDR2 SYGVKD. Trimming cost V 0 bases and J 5 bases, with 14 bases left between them. The CDR3 runs 15 residues. Written as DNA, the CDR3 is TGTGCCATCAGTGAGTCGACCAGGGGATTCCACGAGCAGTACCTC. Its protein product is CAISESTRGFHEQYL.

Only a few counts were recorded for this clonotype. The gene calls are TRBV2 and TRBJ2-7; 8 bases map to TRBD1. CDR3 length: 13 residues. Germline V CDR1 and CDR2: SNHLY, FYNNEI. The V segment lost 0 bases and the J segment 11 bases; nucleotides outside the gene matches: 6. The CDR3 DNA is TGTGCCAGCAGTGAAGCGGGTCTGGGACAGGAGTACTTC. Amino acids: CASSEAGLGQEYF.

In this sample, this clonotype turned up once. The chain is built from TRBV5-1 and TRBJ2-7; D is perhaps TRBD1 (6 bases). The CDR3 extends over 13 amino acids. V was clipped by 6 bases and J by 0 bases, with 10 bases between them. The germline V gene encodes CDR1 SGHRS and CDR2 YFSETQ. The CDR3 spells CASNRDISYEQYF. CDR3 coding DNA: TGCGCCAGCAACAGGGACATCTCCTACGAGCAGTACTTC.

The V call is TRBV7-3, the J call TRBJ2-2; the match to TRBD1 covers 8 bases. This CDR3 contains 14 residues. CDR1 is SGHTA and CDR2 is FQGTGA in the germline V gene. Germline trimming cut 5 bases from V and 7 bases from J; bases unmatched to any gene: 6. The DNA for the CDR3 is TGTGCCAGCAGCGAGACAGGGGTGAACGGGGAGCTGTTTTTT. It encodes CASSETGVNGELFF.

The V gene is TRBV19, the J gene TRBJ2-6, with TRBD1 matching over 11 bases. CDR1 and CDR2 from the germline V gene are LNHDA and SQIVND (reference sequence). The CDR3 is made up of 18 amino acids. The V segment lost 7 bases and the J segment 1 base; nucleotides outside the gene matches: 9. The CDR3 loop reads CASTPGTGGQSGANVLTF. CDR3 DNA sequence: TGTGCCAGTACCCCTGGGACAGGGGGACAATCTGGGGCCAACGTCCTGACTTTC.

V usage is TRBV25-1 and J usage is TRBJ2-3; 14 bases align to TRBD2. The CDR3 sequence is 17 residues long. Losses at the gene ends were 5 bases for V and 2 bases for J; bases not matched to a gene: 6. Per the germline V gene, CDR1 is MGHDK and CDR2 is SYGVNS. The CDR3 coding sequence is TGTGCCAGCAGTCCCCGACTAGCGGGAGGGGTCACAGATACGCAGTATTTT. It translates to CASSPRLAGGVTDTQYF.